Below, 23 T cell receptor beta chains from the same sample are listed, as sequenced in a study of blood T cell repertoires in COVID-19. TCRdb keeps only in-frame clones here, not all; method: immunoSEQ multiplex PCR. The sample has about 480,000 clones, around 85% seen once; the top ten hold around 7.9%. Specimen: PBMCs or T cells enriched from blood (not recorded which). The receptors derive from a woman in her sixties or seventies who had recovered from COVID-19.

The chain joins TRBV2 to TRBJ2-1; 8 bases match TRBD2. The CDR3 has 14 residues. CDR1 and CDR2 from the germline V gene are SNHLY and FYNNEI. V lost 6 bases, J lost 10 bases, and 11 bases stayed unmatched. As DNA, the CDR3 is TGTGCCAGCAGCTACCGGGGGGGGCAGGGAGAGCAGTTCTTC. Translation: CASSYRGGQGEQFF.

As to this clone: This same CDR3 is encoded by further DNA sequences in the sample. The V gene is TRBV29-1, the J gene TRBJ1-1; the D gene is possibly TRBD1 (5 bases). The CDR3 loop spans 11 amino acids. Germline-derived CDR1 and CDR2 are SQVTM and ANQGSEA. V lost 6 bases to trimming and J lost 1 base, with 6 bases between them. The CDR3 reads CSVTENTEAFF. The CDR3, as DNA: TGCAGCGTGACAGAGAACACTGAAGCTTTCTTT.

V and J are TRBV5-4 and TRBJ2-5; D may be TRBD2 (5 bases). The CDR3 totals 15 residues. Germline V gene data show CDR1 as SGHNT and CDR2 as YYREEE (reference sequence). V lost 0 bases to trimming and J lost 5 bases, with 14 bases between them. The CDR3 reads CASSLVTGGAETQYF. Here the CDR3 DNA reads TGTGCCAGCAGCTTGGTTACCGGAGGTGCCGAGACCCAGTACTTC.

This chain uses TRBV5-5 with TRBJ2-5; maybe TRBD2 (5 bases). This CDR3 is 14 amino acids long. Per germline, CDR1 SGHKS and CDR2 YYEKEE (reference sequence). The ends were cut back, 4 bases at V and 4 bases at J, with 14 bases in the middle. The chain's CDR3 is CASSRTGVSETQYF. The DNA of the CDR3 is TGTGCCAGCAGCCGTACCGGGGTATCAGAGACCCAGTACTTC. Full variable domain (remainder filled in from reference TRBV5-5 and TRBJ2-5): DAGVTQSPTHLIKTRGQQVTLRCSPISGHKSVSWYQQVLGQGPQFIFQYYEKEERGRGNFPDRFSARQFPNYSSELNVNALLLGDSALYLCASSRTGVSETQYFGPGTRLLVL.

CDR3 loop: CATQDLGSTDTQYF. Here the CDR3 DNA reads TGTGCCACCCAGGACTTAGGGAGCACAGATACGCAGTATTTT. The gene calls are TRBV19 and TRBJ2-3; TRBD2 is a possible D gene (5 bases). The germline V gene encodes CDR1 LNHDA and CDR2 SQIVND (reference sequence). The CDR3 is 14 residues long. Trimming cost V 10 bases and J 0 bases, with 14 bases left between them.

The rearrangement joins TRBV5-8 to TRBJ1-1; 12 bases line up with TRBD1. Germline V gene data show CDR1 as SGHTS and CDR2 as YDEGEE. This CDR3 has 15 amino acids. V gave up 4 bases and J gave up 3 bases; unmatched junction bases: 4. This CDR3 reads CASSGTGGEDTEAFF. In nucleotides, the CDR3 is TGTGCCAGCAGCGGGACAGGGGGCGAAGACACTGAAGCTTTCTTT. Looking up the rest from reference TRBV5-8 and TRBJ1-1 gives the full variable domain: EAGVTQSPTHLIKTRGQQATLRCSPISGHTSVYWYQQALGLGLQFLLWYDEGEERNRGNFPPRFSGRQFPNYSSELNVNALELEDSALYLCASSGTGGEDTEAFFGQGTRLTVV.

Here the CDR3 DNA reads TGTGCCAGCACCGGGACAGGTTTCTATGGCTACACCTTC. Translation gives CASTGTGFYGYTF. The chain joins TRBV6-1 to TRBJ1-2; 8 nucleotides align to TRBD1. The V segment lost 7 bases and the J segment 4 bases; nucleotides outside the gene matches: 5. The CDR3 covers 13 residues. Germline CDR1 is MNHNS and CDR2 is SASEGT.

The chain combines TRBV2 with TRBJ1-5; D unclear. Germline CDR1 reads SNHLY; CDR2 reads FYNNEI. The CDR3 spans 15 residues. The ends were cut back, 6 bases at V and 4 bases at J, with 16 bases in the middle. In DNA form, the CDR3 reads TGTGCCAGCAGCCGAGGACTCCTGGGGAATCAGCCCCAGCATTTT. Amino acids: CASSRGLLGNQPQHF.

The chain links TRBV19 to TRBJ1-3, with a weak D call TRBD1 (6 bases). Germline-derived CDR1 and CDR2 are LNHDA and SQIVND (reference sequence). This CDR3 region has 15 residues. V lost 3 bases and J lost 7, with 16 bases in between. CDR3 in DNA: TGTGCCAGTAGTATGGGTTACAGGGATTTCAACACCATATATTTT. This translates into CASSMGYRDFNTIYF.

This chain uses TRBV19 with TRBJ1-1; D is perhaps TRBD1 (6 bases). The length of the CDR3 is 14 residues. The V end lost 6 bases, the J end lost 5 bases, and 16 bases lay between the germline ends. From germline, CDR1 is LNHDA and CDR2 SQIVND (reference sequence). The CDR3 spells CASRLQGKRTEAFF. The DNA of the CDR3 is TGTGCCAGTAGATTACAGGGAAAGAGGACTGAAGCTTTCTTT.

This chain connects TRBV24-1 to TRBJ1-1, with D possibly TRBD1 on 6 matching bases. This CDR3 is built from 12 residues. Deletions cut 5 bases from V and 7 bases from J, with 10 bases between. In germline, CDR1 is KGHDR, CDR2 SFDVKD. CDR3 bases: TGTGCCACCAGTGCACAGGGCGATGAAGCTTTCTTT. Its translation is CATSAQGDEAFF.

This chain connects TRBV4-1 to TRBJ2-5; TRBD1 aligns across 8 bases. The length of the CDR3 is 17 residues. From germline, CDR1 is MGHRA and CDR2 YSYEKL. The junction had 10 bases not matched to a gene; V was cut back by 3 bases and J by 1 base. The CDR3, as DNA: TGCGCCAGCAGCCAGTCGCCCCCGGGACAGGTCCAAGAGACCCAGTACTTC. This codes for CASSQSPPGQVQETQYF.

This clone was recorded only once. This chain joins TRBV4-1 and TRBJ1-2, with 8 bases lining up with TRBD1. The CDR3 runs to 15 residues. V lost 4 bases and J lost 0; bases outside the gene matches: 4. CDR1 and CDR2 (germline): MGHRA, YSYEKL. CDR3 region: CASSRQGAPNYGYTF. CDR3 coding DNA: TGCGCCAGCAGCCGGCAGGGGGCGCCTAACTATGGCTACACCTTC.

This clone was picked up one time. This chain joins TRBV12-3 or TRBV12-4 and TRBJ2-7, with a possible D match to TRBD1 (5 bases). CDR3 size: 13 residues. Trimming took 3 bases from V and 4 from J, leaving 10 bases between them. The CDR3 DNA follows: TGTGCCAGCAGTTTGGTCAGGGCGTACGAGCAGTACTTC. It is translated as CASSLVRAYEQYF.

This chain links TRBV18 with TRBJ1-1; D is unclear. V gave up 2 bases and J gave up 7 bases, with 14 bases separating them. Germline values: CDR1 KGHSH, CDR2 LQKENI. The CDR3 has 14 amino acids. The CDR3 DNA sequence: TGTGCCAGCTCACCAGTTTCAGGAAACGGTGAAGCTTTCTTT. The encoded protein is CASSPVSGNGEAFF.

The gene calls are TRBV5-8 and TRBJ1-1, with D perhaps TRBD1 (5 bases). CDR1 SGHTS and CDR2 YDEGEE come from the germline V gene. V dropped 2 bases and J dropped 5 bases, with 10 bases sitting between them. CDR3 length: 13 residues. CDR3: CASSFRVRTEAFF. Written as DNA, the CDR3 is TGTGCCAGCAGCTTCAGGGTTAGGACTGAAGCTTTCTTT.

Many counts were recorded for this clone. J is TRBJ1-5 and V is TRBV7-2, with D uncertain. Germline CDR1 reads SGHTA; CDR2 reads FQGNSA. The CDR3 length is 15 residues. Trimming left V 1 base short and J 0 bases short, with 7 bases between. This CDR3 reads CASSLVGDSNQPQHF. The DNA of the CDR3 is TGTGCCAGCAGCTTAGTCGGGGATAGCAATCAGCCCCAGCATTTT.

V usage is TRBV7-2 and J usage is TRBJ2-1; 11 bases are a match to TRBD2. J was trimmed by 7 bases and V by 3 bases; bases with no gene match: 5. In germline, CDR1 is SGHTA, CDR2 FQGNSA. The CDR3 runs 15 residues. CDR3 loop: CASSFVAGGPNEQFF. DNA of the CDR3: TGTGCCAGCAGCTTCGTAGCGGGGGGGCCTAATGAGCAGTTCTTC.

The V and J genes are TRBV9 and TRBJ2-5; 7 bases agree with TRBD2. Germline CDR1 and CDR2: SGDLS and YYNGEE. J was trimmed by 2 bases and V by 0 bases; bases with no gene match: 1. CDR3 length equals 14 residues. CDR3 sequence: CASSVGGGQETQYF. CDR3 sequence (DNA): TGTGCCAGCAGCGTAGGGGGGGGTCAAGAGACCCAGTACTTC.

The chain links TRBV7-2 to TRBJ1-6; 8 positions agree with TRBD1. Germline trimming cut 8 bases from V and 5 bases from J; bases unmatched to any gene: 11. The CDR3 contains 16 residues. CDR1 is SGHTA and CDR2 is FQGNSA in the germline V gene. As DNA, the CDR3 is TGTGCCAGCCGACCCCGGACAGGGCAGGATAATTCACCCCTCCACTTT. Translating gives CASRPRTGQDNSPLHF.

This clone has a single count. The chain recombines TRBV9 with TRBJ2-2; D is unclear. The CDR3 is 14 amino acids. The V end lost 4 bases, the J end lost 0 bases, and 7 bases lay between the germline ends. Germline values: CDR1 SGDLS, CDR2 YYNGEE. The CDR3 bases are TGTGCCAGCAGCAAAGACACGAACACCGGGGAGCTGTTTTTT. It translates to CASSKDTNTGELFF.

This chain joins TRBV18 and TRBJ1-1; 9 positions match TRBD1. Germline V gene lookup returns CDR1 KGHSH and CDR2 LQKENI. CDR3 size: 12 residues. V lost 3 bases and J lost 10; bases outside the gene matches: 3. The chain's CDR3 is CASSPTGGLAFF. CDR3 coding DNA: TGTGCCAGCTCACCTACAGGGGGCCTAGCTTTCTTT. The full variable domain, rest sourced from reference TRBV18 and TRBJ1-1, is NAGVMQNPRHLVRRRGQEARLRCSPMKGHSHVYWYRQLPEEGLKFMVYLQKENIIDESGMPKERFSAEFPKEGPSILRIQQVVRGDSAAYFCASSPTGGLAFFGQGTRLTVV.

This chain connects TRBV19 to TRBJ2-3; D is perhaps TRBD2 (6 bases). Trimming took 6 bases from V and 2 from J, leaving 15 bases between them. CDR1 and CDR2 (germline): LNHDA, SQIVND (reference sequence). This CDR3 spans 15 amino acids. The CDR3 loop is CASRRTGGVTDTQYF. The CDR3 DNA is TGTGCCAGTAGAAGGACTGGAGGGGTCACAGATACGCAGTATTTT.